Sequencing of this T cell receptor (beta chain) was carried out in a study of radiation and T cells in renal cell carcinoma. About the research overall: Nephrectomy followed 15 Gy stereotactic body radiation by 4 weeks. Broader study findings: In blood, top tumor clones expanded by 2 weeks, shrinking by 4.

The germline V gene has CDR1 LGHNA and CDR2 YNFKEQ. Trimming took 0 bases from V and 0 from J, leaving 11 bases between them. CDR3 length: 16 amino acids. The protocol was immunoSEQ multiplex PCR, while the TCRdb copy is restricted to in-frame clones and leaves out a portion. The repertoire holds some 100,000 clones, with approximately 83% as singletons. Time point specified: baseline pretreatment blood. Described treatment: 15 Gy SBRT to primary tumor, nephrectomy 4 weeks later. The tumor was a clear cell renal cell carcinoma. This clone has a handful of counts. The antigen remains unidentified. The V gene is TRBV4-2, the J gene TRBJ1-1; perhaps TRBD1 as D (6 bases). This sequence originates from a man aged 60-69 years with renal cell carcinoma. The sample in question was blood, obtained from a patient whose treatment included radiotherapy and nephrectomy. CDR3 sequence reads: CASSQEIGTLNTEAFF. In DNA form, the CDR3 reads TGTGCCAGCAGCCAAGAGATTGGGACATTGAACACTGAAGCTTTCTTT.